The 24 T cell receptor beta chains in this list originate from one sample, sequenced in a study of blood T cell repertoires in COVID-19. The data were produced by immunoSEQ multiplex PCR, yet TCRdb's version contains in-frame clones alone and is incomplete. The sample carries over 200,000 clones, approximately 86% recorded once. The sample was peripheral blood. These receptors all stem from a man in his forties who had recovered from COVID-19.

This CDR3 is CTTTPLDREETQYF. The DNA for the CDR3 is TGTACCACAACCCCCCTAGACCGAGAAGAGACCCAGTACTTC. The V call is TRBV28, the J call TRBJ2-5; D unresolved. This CDR3 contains 14 residues. CDR1 MDHEN and CDR2 SYDVKM come from the germline V gene. Full variable domain (rest looked up from reference TRBV28 and TRBJ2-5): DVKVTQSSRYLVKRTGEKVFLECVQDMDHENMFWYRQDPGLGLRLIYFSYDVKMKEKGDIPEGYSVSREKKERFSLILESASTNQTSMYLCTTTPLDREETQYFGPGTRLLVL.

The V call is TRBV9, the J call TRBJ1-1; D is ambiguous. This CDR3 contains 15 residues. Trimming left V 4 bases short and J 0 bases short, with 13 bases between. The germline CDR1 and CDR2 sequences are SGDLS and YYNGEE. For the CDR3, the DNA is TGTGCCAGCAGCCGTACGGACTTTATGAACACTGAAGCTTTCTTT. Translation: CASSRTDFMNTEAFF.

The CDR3 region is CASSLGTPRKTQYF. Here the CDR3 DNA reads TGTGCCAGCAGCTTAGGGACACCCCGGAAGACCCAGTACTTC. V and J are TRBV7-9 and TRBJ2-5; possibly TRBD1 for D (5 bases). The germline V gene encodes CDR1 SEHNR and CDR2 FQNEAQ (reference sequence). The CDR3 is 14 amino acids. The ends were cut back, 1 base at V and 6 bases at J, with 12 bases in the middle.

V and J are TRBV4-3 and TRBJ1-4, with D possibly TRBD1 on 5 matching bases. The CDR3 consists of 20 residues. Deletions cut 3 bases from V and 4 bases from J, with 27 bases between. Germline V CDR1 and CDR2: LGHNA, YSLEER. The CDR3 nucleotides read TGCGCCAGCAGCCAGGAGCTTCGCGGGACCCACGATGGTCTTAATGAAAAACTGTTTTTT. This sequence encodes CASSQELRGTHDGLNEKLFF.

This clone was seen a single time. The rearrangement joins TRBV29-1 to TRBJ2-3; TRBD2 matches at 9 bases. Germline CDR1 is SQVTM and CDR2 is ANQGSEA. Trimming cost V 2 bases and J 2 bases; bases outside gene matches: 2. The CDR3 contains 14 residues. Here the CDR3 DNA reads TGCAGCGTTGAACTAGCGGGGATCACAGATACGCAGTATTTT. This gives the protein CSVELAGITDTQYF.

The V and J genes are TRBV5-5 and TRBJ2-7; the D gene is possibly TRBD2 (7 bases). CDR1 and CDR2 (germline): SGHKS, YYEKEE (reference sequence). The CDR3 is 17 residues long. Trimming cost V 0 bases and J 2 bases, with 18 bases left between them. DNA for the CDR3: TGTGCCAGCAGCTTGGGTTGGTCGGGGGGACATACCTACGAGCAGTACTTC. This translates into CASSLGWSGGHTYEQYF.

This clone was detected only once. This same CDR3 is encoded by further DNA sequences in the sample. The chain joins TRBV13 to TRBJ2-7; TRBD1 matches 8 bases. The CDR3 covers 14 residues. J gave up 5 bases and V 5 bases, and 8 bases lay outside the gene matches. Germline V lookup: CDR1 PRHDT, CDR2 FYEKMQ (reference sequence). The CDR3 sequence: CASSLGQGSHEQYF. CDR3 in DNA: TGTGCCAGCAGCCTCGGACAGGGTTCCCACGAGCAGTACTTC.

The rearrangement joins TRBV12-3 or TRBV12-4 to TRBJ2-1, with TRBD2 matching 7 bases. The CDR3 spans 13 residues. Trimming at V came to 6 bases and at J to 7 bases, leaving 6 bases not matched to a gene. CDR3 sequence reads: CASRPGGGNEQFF. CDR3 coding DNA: TGTGCCAGCAGACCTGGGGGGGGGAATGAGCAGTTCTTC.

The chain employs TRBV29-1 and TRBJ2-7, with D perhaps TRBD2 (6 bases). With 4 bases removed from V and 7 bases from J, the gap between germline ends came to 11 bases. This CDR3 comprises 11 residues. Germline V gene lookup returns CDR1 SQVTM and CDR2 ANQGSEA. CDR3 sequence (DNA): TGCAGCGTTGGAGTACGGGGGGAGCAGTACTTC. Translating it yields CSVGVRGEQYF.

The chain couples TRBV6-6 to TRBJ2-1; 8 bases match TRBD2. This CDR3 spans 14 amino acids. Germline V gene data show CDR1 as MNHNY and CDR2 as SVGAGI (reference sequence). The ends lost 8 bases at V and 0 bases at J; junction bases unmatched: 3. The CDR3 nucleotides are TGTGCCAGCCTCGGGGGGGCCTCCTACAATGAGCAGTTCTTC. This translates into CASLGGASYNEQFF.

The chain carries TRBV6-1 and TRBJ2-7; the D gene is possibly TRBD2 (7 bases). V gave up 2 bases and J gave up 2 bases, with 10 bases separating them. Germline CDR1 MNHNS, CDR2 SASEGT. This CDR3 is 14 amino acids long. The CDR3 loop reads CASSERGGTYEQYF. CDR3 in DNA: TGTGCCAGCAGTGAAAGGGGGGGAACCTACGAGCAGTACTTC.

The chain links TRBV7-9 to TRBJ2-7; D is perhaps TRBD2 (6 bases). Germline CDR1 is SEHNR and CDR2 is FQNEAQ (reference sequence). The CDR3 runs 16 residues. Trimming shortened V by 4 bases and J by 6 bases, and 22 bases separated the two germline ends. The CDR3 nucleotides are TGTGCCAGCAGCTCGCCCCACGGAACTAGCAGAATCGAGCAGTACTTC. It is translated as CASSSPHGTSRIEQYF.

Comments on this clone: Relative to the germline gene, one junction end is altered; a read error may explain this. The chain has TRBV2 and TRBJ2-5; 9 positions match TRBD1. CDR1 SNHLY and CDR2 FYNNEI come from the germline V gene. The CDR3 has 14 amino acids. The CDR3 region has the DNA TGTGCCAGCTCCGGGACAGGGAACCAGGAGACCCAGTACTTC. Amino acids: CASSGTGNQETQYF.

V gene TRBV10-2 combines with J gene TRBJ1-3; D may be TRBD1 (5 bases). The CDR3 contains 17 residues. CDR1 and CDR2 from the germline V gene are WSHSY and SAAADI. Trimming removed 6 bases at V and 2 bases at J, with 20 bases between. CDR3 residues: CASSGDGGGSAGNTIYF. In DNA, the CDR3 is TGCGCCAGCAGCGGTGACGGGGGAGGTTCCGCTGGAAACACCATATATTTT.

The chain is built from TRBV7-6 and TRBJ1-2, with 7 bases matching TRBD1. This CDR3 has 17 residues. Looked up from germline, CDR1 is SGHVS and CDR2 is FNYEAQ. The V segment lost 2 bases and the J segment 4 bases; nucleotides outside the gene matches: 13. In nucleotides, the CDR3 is TGTGCCAGCAGCTTACATTATCCAGCAGGGGGTGTCTATGGCTACACCTTC. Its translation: CASSLHYPAGGVYGYTF.

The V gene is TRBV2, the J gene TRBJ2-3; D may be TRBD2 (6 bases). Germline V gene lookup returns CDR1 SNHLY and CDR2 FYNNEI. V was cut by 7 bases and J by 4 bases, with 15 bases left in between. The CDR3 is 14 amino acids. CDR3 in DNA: TGTGCCAGCATTCGGGGCGGGGCCCCAGATACGCAGTATTTT. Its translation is CASIRGGAPDTQYF.

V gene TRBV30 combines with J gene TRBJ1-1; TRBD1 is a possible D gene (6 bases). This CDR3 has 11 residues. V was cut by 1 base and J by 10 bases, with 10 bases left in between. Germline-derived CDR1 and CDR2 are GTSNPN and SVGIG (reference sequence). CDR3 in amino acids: CAWSAGTTAFF. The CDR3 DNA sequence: TGTGCCTGGAGTGCTGGGACAACAGCTTTCTTT.

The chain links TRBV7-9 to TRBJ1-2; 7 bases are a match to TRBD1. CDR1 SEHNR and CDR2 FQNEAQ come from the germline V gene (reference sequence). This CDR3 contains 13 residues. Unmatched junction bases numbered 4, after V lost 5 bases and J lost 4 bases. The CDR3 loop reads CASSQQGLYGYTF. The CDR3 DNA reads TGTGCCAGCAGCCAACAGGGGCTCTATGGCTACACCTTC.

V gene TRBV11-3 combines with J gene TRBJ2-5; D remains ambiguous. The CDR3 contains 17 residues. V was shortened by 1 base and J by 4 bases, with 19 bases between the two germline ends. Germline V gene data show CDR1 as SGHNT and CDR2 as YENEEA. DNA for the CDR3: TGTGCCAGCAGCTTAGGACTCTCCTCTGGTCAGTTAGAGACCCAGTACTTC. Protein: CASSLGLSSGQLETQYF.

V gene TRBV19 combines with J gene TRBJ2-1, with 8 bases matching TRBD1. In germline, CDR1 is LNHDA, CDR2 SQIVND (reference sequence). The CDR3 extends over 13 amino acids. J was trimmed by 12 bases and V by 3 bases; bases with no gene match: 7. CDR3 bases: TGTGCCAGTAGTATCAGGGGGCGAGTTGGGCAGTTCTTC. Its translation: CASSIRGRVGQFF.

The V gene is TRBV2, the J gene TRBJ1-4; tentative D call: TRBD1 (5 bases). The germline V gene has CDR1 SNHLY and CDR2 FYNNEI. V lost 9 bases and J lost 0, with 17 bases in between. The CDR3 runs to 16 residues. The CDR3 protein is CASYYRPRATNEKLFF. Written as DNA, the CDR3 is TGTGCCAGTTACTACAGGCCCCGCGCAACTAATGAAAAACTGTTTTTT.

The DNA for the CDR3 is TGTGCCAGCAGCTCCCAACCGGGACTTACCACAGATACGCAGTATTTT. Protein product: CASSSQPGLTTDTQYF. The rearrangement joins TRBV7-2 to TRBJ2-3, with D perhaps TRBD2 (6 bases). The germline V gene has CDR1 SGHTA and CDR2 FQGNSA. This CDR3 has 16 residues. V was trimmed by 4 bases and J by 2 bases, leaving 16 bases between them. The full variable domain, its missing parts supplied by reference TRBV7-2 and TRBJ2-3, is GAGVSQSPSNKVTEKGKDVELRCDPISGHTALYWYRQSLGQGLEFLIYFQGNSAPDKSGLPSDRFSAERTGGSVSTLTIQRTQQEDSAVYLCASSSQPGLTTDTQYFGPGTRLTVL.

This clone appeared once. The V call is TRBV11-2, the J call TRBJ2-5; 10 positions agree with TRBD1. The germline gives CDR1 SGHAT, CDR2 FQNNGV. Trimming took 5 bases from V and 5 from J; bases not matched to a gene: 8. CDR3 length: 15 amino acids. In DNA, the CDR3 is TGTGCCAGCAGCCCCAGGACAGGGGGACGTGAGACCCAGTACTTC. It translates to CASSPRTGGRETQYF.

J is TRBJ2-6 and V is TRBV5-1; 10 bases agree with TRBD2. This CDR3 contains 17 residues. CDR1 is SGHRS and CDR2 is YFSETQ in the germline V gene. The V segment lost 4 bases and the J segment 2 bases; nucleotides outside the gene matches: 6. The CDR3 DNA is TGCGCCAGCAGCCACAAGCGGGAGGGAGCTGGGGCCAACGTCCTGACTTTC. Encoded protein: CASSHKREGAGANVLTF.